This T cell receptor (beta chain) came from a study of blood T cell repertoires in COVID-19 (dated by TCRdb to 2019 to 2021). In the study overall: The collaborator samples originated in the United States, Italy and Spain and spanned the acute and convalescent phases of COVID-19. The prospective study material was composed of cDNA or gDNA derived from T cells, B-cell-depleted T cells, or PBMCs. The dataset comprised deeply sampled blood TCRbeta repertoires from subjects exposed to, actively infected with, or recovered from COVID-19. The repertoires were released in a freely available public database intended as a resource for research on the immune response to SARS-CoV-2. The samples were drawn from two sources: the first 160 participants of the ongoing ImmuneRACE study, and over 950 subjects contributed by 6 global collaborators. Sample metadata almost always included a de-identified subject ID, COVID-19 status, age in years and sex. Where HLA class I and class II types were available, the types were taken from metadata supplied by the sample provider, not from assay-based typing.

The immunoSEQ Assay, a bias-controlled multiplex PCR, was used to amplify TCRbeta CDR3 regions from genomic DNA. In the authors' own workflow: The number of nucleated cells in each sample was estimated by amplification of reference gene primers within the assay. Sequence reads were collapsed and filtered to measure the absolute abundance of every unique TCRbeta CDR3 rearrangement. For each sample, productive Simpson clonality was calculated by taking the square root of Simpson's diversity index across productive rearrangements. In TCRdb, the immuneACCESS table is reduced to in-frame sequences with V and J assigned. These tables do not hold every clone; where another copy was compared, an unresolved V gene accounts for under half, and the others remain unexplained. Clone size and the V and J calls come from that table; the DNA yielded D and trimming. The sample table lists a few hundred thousand clones, about 89% of them with a count of one. 0.94% of the sample rests with the top ten.

This clone has a handful of counts. No cognate antigen has been identified for it. Base-call qualities are not available, and no considerably larger clone is one nucleotide away. A second Seattle source provided samples from volunteer blood donors who had recovered from COVID-19. Collaborating institutions collected whole blood in K2EDTA tubes following their own protocols. For TCRbeta analysis, collaborators shipped samples as frozen whole blood, isolated PBMCs, or DNA extracted from either of those sample types. The study at large found these results: The quantity of clinical and demographic metadata differed by source and by participant and was supplied without curation.

The germline V gene supplies CDR1 SGHTA and CDR2 FQGTGA. The CDR3 sequence holds 16 residues, the cysteine and phenylalanine included. Only CDR3 DNA is held: 48 bases, read in frame from base 1. V gives up 2 bases and J gives up 0 bases, and the segment between their germline ends measures 11 bases. The origin of this receptor is a woman aged 40 to 50 who had recovered from COVID-19. Sequences were obtained from peripheral blood. The V and J segments used are TRBV7-3 and TRBJ2-1; TRBD1 is a weak D gene call, 5 bases matching. The CDR3 region has the sequence CASSLSGISSYNEQFF. In nucleotides, the sequence is TGTGCCAGCAGCTTATCAGGGATAAGCTCCTACAATGAGCAGTTCTTC.